The rows below give T cell receptor beta chains drawn from one sample of a study of blood T cell repertoires in COVID-19. Sequencing was performed with immunoSEQ multiplex PCR; in TCRdb, only in-frame clones are kept and a portion is missing. The repertoire holds roughly 500,000 clones, with around 89% as singletons. The sequenced sample consisted of PBMCs or T cells enriched from blood (not recorded which). Receptor source: a woman aged 40 to 50 who had recovered from COVID-19. Each CDR3 is given with its conserved first and last residue. A D gene is named only where the DNA matches it firmly. Rows give clone size only sometimes, using once, few, many, or a class for an expanded clone.

abundance: .; d_gene: .; j_gene: TRBJ1-4; v_gene: TRBV9; CDR3aa: CASSVAAGAEKLFF; CDR3nt: TGTGCCAGCAGCGTAGCTGCTGGGGCTGAAAAACTGTTTTTT
abundance: .; d_gene: .; j_gene: TRBJ1-5; v_gene: TRBV7-9; CDR3aa: CASSLGIGGNQPQHF; CDR3nt: TGTGCCAGCAGCTTAGGTATAGGGGGCAATCAGCCCCAGCATTTT
abundance: .; d_gene: .; j_gene: TRBJ1-1; v_gene: TRBV6-5; CDR3aa: CASGARDTSNTEAFF; CDR3nt: TGTGCCAGCGGGGCCCGGGACACATCTAACACTGAAGCTTTCTTT
abundance: .; d_gene: .; j_gene: TRBJ1-1; v_gene: TRBV6-2/TRBV6-3; CDR3aa: CASSPRGGPNAEAFF; CDR3nt: TGTGCCAGCAGTCCGCGTGGAGGACCGAACGCTGAAGCTTTCTTT
abundance: .; d_gene: TRBD1; j_gene: TRBJ1-6; v_gene: TRBV12-5; CDR3aa: CASGARDRDSPLHF; CDR3nt: TGTGCTAGTGGGGCCCGGGACAGGGATTCACCCCTCCACTTT
abundance: few; d_gene: .; j_gene: TRBJ2-2; v_gene: TRBV4-1; CDR3aa: CASSLPNGRELFF; CDR3nt: TGCGCCAGCAGCCTACCCAACGGGAGGGAGCTGTTTTTT
abundance: .; d_gene: .; j_gene: TRBJ2-1; v_gene: TRBV7-9; CDR3aa: CASSFQVYNEQFF; CDR3nt: TGTGCCAGCAGCTTTCAGGTCTACAATGAGCAGTTCTTC
abundance: .; d_gene: .; j_gene: TRBJ1-1; v_gene: TRBV4-3; CDR3aa: CASSQEAGTPHTEAFF; CDR3nt: TGCGCCAGCAGCCAAGAAGCCGGGACACCCCACACTGAAGCTTTCTTT
abundance: once; d_gene: .; j_gene: TRBJ2-1; v_gene: TRBV29-1; CDR3aa: CSLRQDSYNEQFF; CDR3nt: TGCAGCCTGAGACAGGACTCCTACAATGAGCAGTTCTTC
abundance: .; d_gene: .; j_gene: TRBJ1-2; v_gene: TRBV10-3; CDR3aa: CAISEAGDYGYTF; CDR3nt: TGTGCCATCAGTGAGGCAGGGGACTATGGCTACACCTTC
abundance: .; d_gene: .; j_gene: TRBJ2-3; v_gene: TRBV19; CDR3aa: CASSLSGFADTQYF; CDR3nt: TGTGCCAGTAGTCTCAGCGGTTTCGCAGATACGCAGTATTTT
abundance: .; d_gene: TRBD1; j_gene: TRBJ1-2; v_gene: TRBV25-1; CDR3aa: CASSEVGTGNGYTF; CDR3nt: TGTGCCAGCAGTGAAGTCGGGACAGGGAATGGCTACACCTTC
abundance: .; d_gene: .; j_gene: TRBJ1-1; v_gene: TRBV10-2; CDR3aa: CASSDQGSITEAFF; CDR3nt: TGCGCCAGCAGTGACCAGGGTAGCATCACTGAAGCTTTCTTT
abundance: once; d_gene: .; j_gene: TRBJ2-2; v_gene: TRBV9; CDR3aa: CASSSGGGYSTGELFF; CDR3nt: TGTGCCAGCAGCTCAGGCGGAGGATATAGCACCGGGGAGCTGTTTTTT
abundance: .; d_gene: .; j_gene: TRBJ2-3; v_gene: TRBV6-4; CDR3aa: CASSLETRGTQYF; CDR3nt: TGTGCCAGCAGTCTCGAGACTAGGGGCACGCAGTATTTT
abundance: .; d_gene: TRBD2; j_gene: TRBJ2-7; v_gene: TRBV27; CDR3aa: CASSSGTSGQSYEQYF; CDR3nt: TGTGCCAGCAGTTCCGGGACTAGCGGGCAATCCTACGAGCAGTACTTC
abundance: few; d_gene: TRBD1; j_gene: TRBJ1-2; v_gene: TRBV15; CDR3aa: CATSSTRLVGTGEDFGYTF; CDR3nt: TGTGCCACCAGCAGCACGAGATTGGTTGGGACAGGGGAGGATTTTGGCTACACCTTC
abundance: .; d_gene: .; j_gene: TRBJ2-3; v_gene: TRBV2; CDR3aa: CASSEGYGGSTDTQYF; CDR3nt: TGTGCCAGCAGTGAAGGGTATGGCGGGAGCACAGATACGCAGTATTTT
abundance: .; d_gene: TRBD1; j_gene: TRBJ1-4; v_gene: TRBV2; CDR3aa: CASSLGQGREKLFF; CDR3nt: TGTGCCAGCAGTCTCGGACAGGGCCGTGAAAAACTGTTTTTT
abundance: .; d_gene: TRBD2; j_gene: TRBJ2-1; v_gene: TRBV19; CDR3aa: CASSGLAGILSGGQFF; CDR3nt: TGTGCCAGTAGTGGACTAGCGGGAATCCTCTCGGGGGGGCAGTTCTTC
abundance: few; d_gene: TRBD1; j_gene: TRBJ1-1; v_gene: TRBV15; CDR3aa: CATSRGGQKSSEAFF; CDR3nt: TGTGCCACCAGCAGAGGGGGACAGAAAAGCTCTGAAGCTTTCTTT
abundance: .; d_gene: .; j_gene: TRBJ2-1; v_gene: TRBV2; CDR3aa: CASSVSSSNEQFF; CDR3nt: TGTGCCAGCAGTGTTTCTAGCTCCAATGAGCAGTTCTTC
abundance: .; d_gene: .; j_gene: TRBJ1-5; v_gene: TRBV5-8; CDR3aa: CASSPDPRGASNQPQHF; CDR3nt: TGTGCCAGCAGTCCGGACCCCCGGGGGGCCAGCAATCAGCCCCAGCATTTT
abundance: .; d_gene: .; j_gene: TRBJ1-5; v_gene: TRBV7-6; CDR3aa: CASSLGQSNQPQHF; CDR3nt: TGTGCCAGCAGCTTAGGACAGTCAAACCAGCCCCAGCATTTT